A single sample is the source of the 14 T cell receptor beta chains below, sequenced in a study of T cells after posttransplantation cyclophosphamide. Sequencing was performed with immunoSEQ multiplex PCR; in TCRdb, only in-frame clones are kept and a portion is missing. The sample has under 20,000 clones; around 68% are singletons. Treatment was busulfan-fludarabine conditioning, a marrow graft, and cyclophosphamide on days +3 and +4. This specimen was PBMCs, taken after an allogeneic stem cell transplant with post-transplant cyclophosphamide. Receptors originate from a young adult male patient who received an allogeneic stem cell transplant from a related donor, was CMV-positive, and had acute GVHD only. Some T cells may possibly be graft donor cells.

The chain employs TRBV6-4 and TRBJ1-1, with D unresolved. The CDR3 has 13 amino acids. Germline V gene data show CDR1 as MRHNA and CDR2 as SNTAGT. The V end was cut by 6 bases, the J end by 6 bases, with 14 bases between. The CDR3 bases are TGTGCCAGCAGACCCCACGCTGAGGCTGAAGCTTTCTTT. It encodes CASRPHAEAEAFF.

The chain combines TRBV30 with TRBJ2-5; 8 bases are a match to TRBD1. Germline V gives CDR1 GTSNPN, CDR2 SVGIG (reference sequence). This CDR3 contains 13 residues. With 5 bases clipped from V and 11 bases from J, the junction kept 13 bases outside the gene matches. This CDR3 reads CAWENTGGREQYF. The CDR3 region has the DNA TGTGCCTGGGAAAACACAGGGGGAAGGGAGCAGTACTTC.

The J gene is TRBJ1-5, the V gene TRBV4-2; maybe TRBD1 (5 bases). The V end was cut by 1 base, the J end by 3 bases, with 13 bases between. Per germline, CDR1 LGHNA and CDR2 YNFKEQ. CDR3 length: 16 amino acids. CDR3 DNA: TGTGCCAGCAGCCAAGTATCAGGGAACCTCAATCAGCCCCAGCATTTT. Its translation: CASSQVSGNLNQPQHF.

The chain joins TRBV21-1 to TRBJ1-2; TRBD1 is the table's D call, not checked against the DNA. TRBV21-1 is an annotated pseudogene. The CDR3 is 13 amino acids. DNA of the CDR3: TGTGCCAGCAGCCGTGACAGGGGTCTCGGCTACACCTTC. Translated, it gives CASSRDRGLGYTF.

V usage is TRBV7-2 and J usage is TRBJ1-2, with D tentatively TRBD1 (6 bases). The CDR3 length is 15 residues. Germline assignment: CDR1 SGHTA and CDR2 FQGNSA. Trimming pared 6 bases from V and 4 bases from J, leaving 18 bases between. The CDR3: CASSPSGVSTYGYTF. The CDR3 DNA follows: TGTGCCAGCAGTCCCTCAGGGGTCTCTACCTATGGCTACACCTTC.

The gene calls are TRBV6-1 and TRBJ2-5, with a weak D call TRBD2 (6 bases). V was shortened by 2 bases and J by 2 bases, with 21 bases between the two germline ends. From germline, CDR1 is MNHNS and CDR2 SASEGT. This CDR3 region has 18 residues. The CDR3 DNA is TGTGCCAGCAGTGAACGGGACTCCCGATCACCCTTTCAAGAGACCCAGTACTTC. Translated: CASSERDSRSPFQETQYF.

The V call is TRBV10-2, the J call TRBJ2-3; 8 bases map to TRBD2. V shed 4 bases and J 8 bases; nucleotides not matched to a gene: 11. CDR3 length: 15 residues. CDR1 is WSHSY and CDR2 is SAAADI in the germline V gene. The CDR3 sequence is CASSAGSGGRGTQYF. The CDR3 bases are TGCGCCAGCAGTGCGGGGAGCGGGGGCCGGGGTACGCAGTATTTT.

This clone was counted once. This chain connects TRBV6-1 to TRBJ1-4; D is unclear. V lost 4 bases to trimming and J lost 5 bases, with 8 bases between them. Germline V gene sequence: CDR1 MNHNS, CDR2 SASEGT. The CDR3 has 13 amino acids. Written as DNA, the CDR3 is TGTGCCAGCAGTGTTCCCGGGAATGAAAAACTGTTTTTT. Protein product: CASSVPGNEKLFF.

The gene calls are TRBV29-1 and TRBJ1-4, with 7 nucleotides matching TRBD1. Per the germline V gene, CDR1 is SQVTM and CDR2 is ANQGSEA. The junction had 10 bases not matched to a gene; V was cut back by 7 bases and J by 8 bases. This CDR3 contains 13 residues. CDR3 residues: CSARQGGGEKLFF. The DNA of the CDR3 is TGCAGCGCCCGACAGGGAGGTGGAGAAAAACTGTTTTTT.

The chain is built from TRBV4-1 and TRBJ2-7; TRBD1 agrees at 7 bases. CDR3 length equals 16 residues. Trimming took 1 base from V and 2 from J; bases not matched to a gene: 8. Germline CDR1 MGHRA, CDR2 YSYEKL. The CDR3: CASSQAGDRPTYEQYF. For the CDR3, the DNA is TGCGCCAGCAGCCAAGCCGGGGACAGACCCACCTACGAGCAGTACTTC.

This rearrangement joins TRBV4-3 to TRBJ2-1, with 9 bases matching TRBD2. The CDR3 is 18 amino acids. The germline gives CDR1 LGHNA, CDR2 YSLEER. The V gene end was trimmed by 0 bases and the J gene end by 0 bases; junction bases not matched to a gene: 6. DNA for the CDR3: TGCGCCAGCAGCCAAGATTCACCGACTAGCGGCTCCTACAATGAGCAGTTCTTC. It codes for CASSQDSPTSGSYNEQFF.

The chain carries TRBV29-1 and TRBJ1-2; 8 bases are a match to TRBD1. CDR3 length: 16 residues. V was clipped by 2 bases and J by 4 bases; unmatched bases: 12. The V gene's germline CDR1 is SQVTM and CDR2 ANQGSEA. The CDR3 DNA follows: TGCAGCGTTGAACGGATTAGGACAGGGAGGGGCTATGGCTACACCTTC. Translation: CSVERIRTGRGYGYTF.

This clone was detected only once. This CDR3 reads CASSLARAAGYGYTF. CDR3 bases: TGTGCCAGCAGCTTAGCTCGCGCGGCGGGCTATGGCTACACCTTC. The chain recombines TRBV7-2 with TRBJ1-2; D uncertain. CDR3 length equals 15 residues. CDR1 is SGHTA and CDR2 is FQGNSA in the germline V gene. V was shortened by 0 bases and J by 4 bases, with 12 bases between the two germline ends.

The chain joins TRBV15 to TRBJ2-1, with 15 bases lining up with TRBD2. The germline V gene has CDR1 LNHNV and CDR2 YYDKDF (reference sequence). The V gene end was trimmed by 5 bases and the J gene end by 10 bases; junction bases not matched to a gene: 3. The CDR3 extends over 14 amino acids. The CDR3, as DNA: TGTGCCACCAGCCGGACTAGCGGGGGGGCAGAGCAGTTCTTC. This translates into CATSRTSGGAEQFF.